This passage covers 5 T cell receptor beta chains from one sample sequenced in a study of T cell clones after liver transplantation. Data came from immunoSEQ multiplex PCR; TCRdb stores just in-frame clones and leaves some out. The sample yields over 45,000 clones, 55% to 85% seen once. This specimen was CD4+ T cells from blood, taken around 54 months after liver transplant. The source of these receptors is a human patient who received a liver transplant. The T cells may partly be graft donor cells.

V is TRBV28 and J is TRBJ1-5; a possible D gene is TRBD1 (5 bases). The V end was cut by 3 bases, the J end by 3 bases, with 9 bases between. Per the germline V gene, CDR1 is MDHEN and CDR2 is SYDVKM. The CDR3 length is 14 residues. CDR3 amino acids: CASSLGGDNQPQHF. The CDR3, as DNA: TGTGCCAGCAGTTTGGGGGGGGACAATCAGCCCCAGCATTTT.

The CDR3 reads CASSLVPEYQPQHF. The CDR3 bases are TGTGCCAGCAGCTTAGTTCCAGAGTATCAGCCCCAGCATTTT. The rearrangement joins TRBV7-2 to TRBJ1-5; no clear D gene. V was trimmed by 1 base and J by 5 bases, leaving 9 bases between them. This CDR3 has 14 amino acids. CDR1 SGHTA and CDR2 FQGNSA come from the germline V gene.

The CDR3 DNA reads TGCGCCAGCAGCTTGGGACAGGGACGAGACGAAAAACTGTTTTTT. Protein product: CASSLGQGRDEKLFF. The rearrangement joins TRBV5-1 to TRBJ1-4, with TRBD1 identical over 7 bases. With 0 bases clipped from V and 8 bases from J, the junction kept 7 bases outside the gene matches. Germline CDR1 SGHRS, CDR2 YFSETQ. CDR3 length: 15 residues.

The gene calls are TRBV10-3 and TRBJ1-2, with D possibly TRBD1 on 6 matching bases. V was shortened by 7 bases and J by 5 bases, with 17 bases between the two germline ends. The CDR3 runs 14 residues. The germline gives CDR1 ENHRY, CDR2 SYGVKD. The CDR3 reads CAIMEIGGLYGYTF. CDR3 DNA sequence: TGTGCCATCATGGAAATAGGGGGGCTTTATGGCTACACCTTC.

The DNA of the CDR3 is TGTGCCAGCAGTGTCCTCACATCCGTACGACAGGGGGACAGCTACACCTTC. This codes for CASSVLTSVRQGDSYTF. V is TRBV2 and J is TRBJ1-2, with 9 bases fitting TRBD1. V gave up 4 bases and J gave up 9 bases; unmatched junction bases: 18. The CDR3 is made up of 17 amino acids. Germline V lookup: CDR1 SNHLY, CDR2 FYNNEI. The variable domain in full, completed from reference TRBV2 and TRBJ1-2, reads EPEVTQTPSHQVTQMGQEVILRCVPISNHLYFYWYRQILGQKVEFLVSFYNNEISEKSEIFDDQFSVERPDGSNFTLKIRSTKLEDSAMYFCASSVLTSVRQGDSYTFGSGTRLTVV.